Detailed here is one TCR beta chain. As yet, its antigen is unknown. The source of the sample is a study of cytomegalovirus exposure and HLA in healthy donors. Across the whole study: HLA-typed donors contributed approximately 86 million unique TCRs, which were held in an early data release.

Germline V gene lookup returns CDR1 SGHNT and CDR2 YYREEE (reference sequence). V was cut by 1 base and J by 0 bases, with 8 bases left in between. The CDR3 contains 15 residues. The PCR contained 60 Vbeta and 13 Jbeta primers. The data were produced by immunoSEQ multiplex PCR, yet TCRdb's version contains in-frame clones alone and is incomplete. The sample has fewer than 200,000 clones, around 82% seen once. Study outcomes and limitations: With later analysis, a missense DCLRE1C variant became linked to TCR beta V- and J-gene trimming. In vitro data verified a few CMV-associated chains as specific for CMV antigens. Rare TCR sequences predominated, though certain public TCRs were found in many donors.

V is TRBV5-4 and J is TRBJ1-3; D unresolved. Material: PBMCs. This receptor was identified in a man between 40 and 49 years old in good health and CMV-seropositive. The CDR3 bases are TGTGCCAGCAGCTTGTGGCCCCCCTCTGGAAACACCATATATTTT. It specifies CASSLWPPSGNTIYF.